The entry that follows covers one TCR beta chain sequence. What it binds is not known. The donors were members of the approximately 130-subject validation cohort (separate from the roughly 700-subject first cohort). Produced via immunoSEQ multiplex PCR; TCRdb's table is partial and in-frame only. Of more than 95,000 clones in the sample, 80% to 90% were seen once. The data belong to a study of cytomegalovirus exposure and HLA in healthy donors. This CDR3 region has 17 residues. Germline CDR1 is SGDLS and CDR2 is YYNGEE. V trimming: 6 bases; J trimming: 2 bases; junction bases outside the gene matches: 10. Study-level findings and limits: Across donors, most TCRs were seen rarely, yet some public ones were widespread.

The V and J genes are TRBV9 and TRBJ2-5; the match to TRBD2 covers 13 bases. The material sequenced was PBMCs. The receptor was derived from a woman between 18 and 29 years old in good health and CMV-seronegative. CDR3: CASTQTSGGPPQETQYF. CDR3 coding DNA: TGTGCCAGCACCCAGACTAGCGGGGGGCCGCCGCAAGAGACCCAGTACTTC.